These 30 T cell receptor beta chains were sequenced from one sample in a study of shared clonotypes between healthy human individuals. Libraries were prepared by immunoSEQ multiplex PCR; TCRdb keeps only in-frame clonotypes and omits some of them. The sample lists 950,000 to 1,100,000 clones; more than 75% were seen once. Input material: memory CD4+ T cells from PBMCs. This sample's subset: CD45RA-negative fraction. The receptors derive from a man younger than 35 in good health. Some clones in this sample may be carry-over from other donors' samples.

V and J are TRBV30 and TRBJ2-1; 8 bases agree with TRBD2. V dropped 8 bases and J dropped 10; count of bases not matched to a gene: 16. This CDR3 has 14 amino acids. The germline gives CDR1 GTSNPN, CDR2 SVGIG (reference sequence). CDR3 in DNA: TGTGCCAGAACCCAGGGGACTAGTCTATACGAGCAGTTCTTC. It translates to CARTQGTSLYEQFF. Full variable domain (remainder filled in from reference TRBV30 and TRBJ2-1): SQTIHQWPATLVQPVGSPLSLECTVEGTSNPNLYWYRQAAGRGLQLLFYSVGIGQISSEVPQNLSASRPQDRQFILSSKKLLLSDSGFYLCARTQGTSLYEQFFGPGTRLTVL.

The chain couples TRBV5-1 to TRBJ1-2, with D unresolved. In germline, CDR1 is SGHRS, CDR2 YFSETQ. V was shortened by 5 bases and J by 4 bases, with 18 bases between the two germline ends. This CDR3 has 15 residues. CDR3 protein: CASRLDPLGVYGYTF. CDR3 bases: TGCGCCAGCAGACTTGATCCCCTTGGGGTCTATGGCTACACCTTC.

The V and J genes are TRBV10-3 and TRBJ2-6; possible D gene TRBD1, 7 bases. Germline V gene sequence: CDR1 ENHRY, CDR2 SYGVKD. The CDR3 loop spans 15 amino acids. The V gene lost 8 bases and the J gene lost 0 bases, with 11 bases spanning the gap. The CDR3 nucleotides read TGTGCCATCTCCAGGGGGGCCTCTGGGGCCAACGTCCTGACTTTC. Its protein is CAISRGASGANVLTF.

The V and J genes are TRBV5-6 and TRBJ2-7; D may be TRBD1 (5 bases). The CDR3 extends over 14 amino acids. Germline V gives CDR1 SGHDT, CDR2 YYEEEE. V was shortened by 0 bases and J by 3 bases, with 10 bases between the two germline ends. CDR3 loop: CASSLGRVNYEQYF. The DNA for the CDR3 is TGTGCCAGCAGCTTGGGCAGGGTCAACTACGAGCAGTACTTC. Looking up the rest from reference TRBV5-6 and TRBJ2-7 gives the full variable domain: DAGVTQSPTHLIKTRGQQVTLRCSPKSGHDTVSWYQQALGQGPQFIFQYYEEEERQRGNFPDRFSGHQFPNYSSELNVNALLLGDSALYLCASSLGRVNYEQYFGPGTRLTVT.

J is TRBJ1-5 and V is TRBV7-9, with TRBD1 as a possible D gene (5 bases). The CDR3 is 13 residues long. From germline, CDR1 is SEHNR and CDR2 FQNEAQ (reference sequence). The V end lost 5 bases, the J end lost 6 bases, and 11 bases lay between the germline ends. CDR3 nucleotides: TGTGCCAGCAGCCAAACCCAGGGTCAGCCCCAGCATTTT. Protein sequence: CASSQTQGQPQHF.

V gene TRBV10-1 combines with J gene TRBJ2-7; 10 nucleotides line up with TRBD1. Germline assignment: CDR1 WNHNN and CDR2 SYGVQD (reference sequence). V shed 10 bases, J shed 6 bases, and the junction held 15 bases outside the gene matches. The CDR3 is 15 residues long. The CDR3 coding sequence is TGCGCCACCCCGCCATACCGGGACAGGGGCTGCGAGCAGTACTTC. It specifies CATPPYRDRGCEQYF.

The CDR3 protein is CASSIGQATNEKLFF. Written as DNA, the CDR3 is TGTGCCAGTAGTATCGGACAGGCCACTAATGAAAAACTGTTTTTT. The chain couples TRBV19 to TRBJ1-4, with 7 positions matching TRBD1. Germline V gives CDR1 LNHDA, CDR2 SQIVND (reference sequence). V was clipped by 3 bases and J by 2 bases; unmatched bases: 3. The CDR3 runs 15 residues. Filled out from reference TRBV19 and TRBJ1-4, the complete variable domain reads DGGITQSPKYLFRKEGQNVTLSCEQNLNHDAMYWYRQDPGQGLRLIYYSQIVNDFQKGDIAEGYSVSREKKESFPLTVTSAQKNPTAFYLCASSIGQATNEKLFFGSGTQLSVL.

The CDR3 sequence: CASGLASSSYNEQFF. CDR3 nucleotides: TGTGCCAGCGGTTTAGCGTCCAGCTCCTACAATGAGCAGTTCTTC. The chain employs TRBV2 and TRBJ2-1, with D tentatively TRBD2 (5 bases). The V gene lost 8 bases and the J gene lost 0 bases, with 14 bases spanning the gap. Germline loops: CDR1 SNHLY, CDR2 FYNNEI. This CDR3 has 15 residues.

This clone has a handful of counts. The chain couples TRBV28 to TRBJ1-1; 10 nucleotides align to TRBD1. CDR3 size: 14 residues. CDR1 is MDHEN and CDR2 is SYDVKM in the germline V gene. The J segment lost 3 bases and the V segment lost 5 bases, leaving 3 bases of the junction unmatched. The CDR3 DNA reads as TGTGCCAGCAGTGTGGGGACAGGGGACACTGAAGCTTTCTTT. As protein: CASSVGTGDTEAFF.

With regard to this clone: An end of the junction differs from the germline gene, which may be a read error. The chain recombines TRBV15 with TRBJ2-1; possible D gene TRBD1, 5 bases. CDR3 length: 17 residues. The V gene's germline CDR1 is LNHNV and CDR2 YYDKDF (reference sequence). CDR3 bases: TGTGCCACCAGCGGAGATCAGGGCTCCAGCTCCTACAATGAGCAGTTCTTC. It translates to CATSGDQGSSSYNEQFF.

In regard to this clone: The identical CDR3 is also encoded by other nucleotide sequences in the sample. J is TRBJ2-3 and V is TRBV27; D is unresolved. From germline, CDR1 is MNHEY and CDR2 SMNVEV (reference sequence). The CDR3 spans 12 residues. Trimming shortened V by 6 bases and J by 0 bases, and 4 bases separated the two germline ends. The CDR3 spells CASRTSTDTQYF. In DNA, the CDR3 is TGTGCCAGCAGGACCAGCACAGATACGCAGTATTTT.

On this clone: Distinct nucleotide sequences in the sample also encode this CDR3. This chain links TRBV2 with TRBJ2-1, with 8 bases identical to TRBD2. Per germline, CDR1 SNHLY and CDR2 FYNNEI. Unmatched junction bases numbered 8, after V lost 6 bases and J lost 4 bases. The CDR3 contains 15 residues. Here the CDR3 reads CASRPTSGSYNEQFF. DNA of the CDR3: TGTGCCAGCAGGCCTACTAGCGGATCATACAATGAGCAGTTCTTC.

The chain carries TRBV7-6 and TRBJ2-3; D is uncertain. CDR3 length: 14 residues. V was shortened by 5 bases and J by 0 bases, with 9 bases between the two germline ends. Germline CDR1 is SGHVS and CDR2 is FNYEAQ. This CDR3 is CASSPQASTDTQYF. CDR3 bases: TGTGCCAGCAGCCCCCAGGCTAGCACAGATACGCAGTATTTT.

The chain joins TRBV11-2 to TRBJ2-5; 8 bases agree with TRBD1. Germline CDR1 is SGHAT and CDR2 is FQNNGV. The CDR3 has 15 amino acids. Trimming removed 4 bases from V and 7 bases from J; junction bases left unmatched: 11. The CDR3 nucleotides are TGTGCCAGCAGCTCACGACCGGACAGGGCTGGGACCCAGTACTTC. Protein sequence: CASSSRPDRAGTQYF. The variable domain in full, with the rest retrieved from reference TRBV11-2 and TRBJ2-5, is EAGVAQSPRYKIIEKRQSVAFWCNPISGHATLYWYQQILGQGPKLLIQFQNNGVVDDSQLPKDRFSAERLKGVDSTLKIQPAKLEDSAVYLCASSSRPDRAGTQYFGPGTRLLVL.

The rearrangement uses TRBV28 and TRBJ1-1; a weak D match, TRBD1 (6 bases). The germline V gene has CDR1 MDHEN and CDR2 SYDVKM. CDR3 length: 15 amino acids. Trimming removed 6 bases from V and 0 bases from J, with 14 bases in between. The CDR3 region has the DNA TGTGCCAGCAGCCCTCGGACAGTCATGAACACTGAAGCTTTCTTT. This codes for CASSPRTVMNTEAFF.

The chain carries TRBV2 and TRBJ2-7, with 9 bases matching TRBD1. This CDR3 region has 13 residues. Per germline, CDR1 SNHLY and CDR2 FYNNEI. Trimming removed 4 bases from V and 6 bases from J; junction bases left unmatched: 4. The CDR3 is CASSAGQGFEQYF. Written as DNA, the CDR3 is TGTGCCAGCAGTGCAGGACAGGGGTTCGAGCAGTACTTC.

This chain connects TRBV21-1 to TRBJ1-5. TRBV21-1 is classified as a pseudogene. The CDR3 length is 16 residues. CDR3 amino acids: CASNQIVSGGNQPQHF. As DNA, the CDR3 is TGTGCCAGCAACCAAATCGTCTCGGGGGGCAATCAGCCCCAGCATTTT.

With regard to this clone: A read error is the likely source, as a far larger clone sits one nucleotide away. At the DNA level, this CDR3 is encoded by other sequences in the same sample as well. Written as DNA, the CDR3 is TGCGCCTGGCGCATATCCTATGGCTACACCTTC. Encoded protein: CAWRISYGYTF. This chain joins TRBV30 and TRBJ1-2; no definite D call. The CDR3 runs to 11 residues. Germline CDR1 reads GTSNPN; CDR2 reads SVGIG (reference sequence).

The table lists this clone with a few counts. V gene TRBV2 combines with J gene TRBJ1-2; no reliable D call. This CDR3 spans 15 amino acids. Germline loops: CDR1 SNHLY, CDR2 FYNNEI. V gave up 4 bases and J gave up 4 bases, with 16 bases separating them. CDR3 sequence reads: CASSAEVPLGYGYTF. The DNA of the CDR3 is TGTGCCAGCAGTGCTGAGGTACCCCTTGGCTATGGCTACACCTTC.

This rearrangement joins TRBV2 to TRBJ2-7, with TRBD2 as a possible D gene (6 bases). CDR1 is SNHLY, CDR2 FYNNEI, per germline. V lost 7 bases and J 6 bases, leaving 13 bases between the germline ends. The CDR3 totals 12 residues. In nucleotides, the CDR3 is TGTGCCAGCACTATAACAGCGGGCGAGCAGTACTTC. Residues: CASTITAGEQYF.

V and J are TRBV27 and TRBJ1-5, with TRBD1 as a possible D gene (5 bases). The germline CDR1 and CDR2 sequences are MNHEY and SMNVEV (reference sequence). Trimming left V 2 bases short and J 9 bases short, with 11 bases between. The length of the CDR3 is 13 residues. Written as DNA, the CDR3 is TGTGCCAGCAGTTTAGTATCAAGGGGGCCCCAGCATTTT. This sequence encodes CASSLVSRGPQHF.

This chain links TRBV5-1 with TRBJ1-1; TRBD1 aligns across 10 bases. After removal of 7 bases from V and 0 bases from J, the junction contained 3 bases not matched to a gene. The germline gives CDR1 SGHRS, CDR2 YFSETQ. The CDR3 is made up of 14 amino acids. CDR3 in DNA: TGCGCCAGCGGGACAGGGGCGATGAACACTGAAGCTTTCTTT. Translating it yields CASGTGAMNTEAFF.

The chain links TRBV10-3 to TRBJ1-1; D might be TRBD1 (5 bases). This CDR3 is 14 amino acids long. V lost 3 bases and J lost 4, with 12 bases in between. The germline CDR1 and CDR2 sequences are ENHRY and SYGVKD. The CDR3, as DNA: TGTGCCATCAGTGAATTCCGGGGGGGCACTGAAGCTTTCTTT. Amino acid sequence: CAISEFRGGTEAFF.

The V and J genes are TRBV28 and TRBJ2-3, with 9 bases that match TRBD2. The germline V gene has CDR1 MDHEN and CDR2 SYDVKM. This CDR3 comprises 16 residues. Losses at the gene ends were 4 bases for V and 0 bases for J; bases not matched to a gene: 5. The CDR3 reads CASSSRLAASTDTQYF. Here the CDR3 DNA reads TGTGCCAGCAGTTCAAGACTAGCGGCTAGCACAGATACGCAGTATTTT.

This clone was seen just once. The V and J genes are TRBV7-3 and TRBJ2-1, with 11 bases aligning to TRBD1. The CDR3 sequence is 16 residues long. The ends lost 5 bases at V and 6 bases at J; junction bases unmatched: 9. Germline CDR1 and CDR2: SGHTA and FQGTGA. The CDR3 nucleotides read TGTGCCAGCAGCCCGGATGTGGGACAGGGGGGCAATGAGCAGTTCTTC. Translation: CASSPDVGQGGNEQFF.

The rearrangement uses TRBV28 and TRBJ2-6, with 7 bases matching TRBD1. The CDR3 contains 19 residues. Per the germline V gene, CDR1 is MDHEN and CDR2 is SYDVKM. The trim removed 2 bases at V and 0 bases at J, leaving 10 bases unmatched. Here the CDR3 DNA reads TGTGCCAGCAGTTTAAGATCCGGGACAGCCCTCTCTGGGGCCAACGTCCTGACTTTC. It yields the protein CASSLRSGTALSGANVLTF. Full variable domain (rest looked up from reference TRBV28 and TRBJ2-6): DVKVTQSSRYLVKRTGEKVFLECVQDMDHENMFWYRQDPGLGLRLIYFSYDVKMKEKGDIPEGYSVSREKKERFSLILESASTNQTSMYLCASSLRSGTALSGANVLTFGAGSRLTVL.

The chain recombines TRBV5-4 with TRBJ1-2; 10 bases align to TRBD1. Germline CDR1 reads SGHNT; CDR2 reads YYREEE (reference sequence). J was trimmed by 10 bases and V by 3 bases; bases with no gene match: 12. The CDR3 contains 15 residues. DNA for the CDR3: TGTGCCAGCAGCTCAGCCGGGACAGGGGTTTTTGACTACACCTTC. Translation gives CASSSAGTGVFDYTF.

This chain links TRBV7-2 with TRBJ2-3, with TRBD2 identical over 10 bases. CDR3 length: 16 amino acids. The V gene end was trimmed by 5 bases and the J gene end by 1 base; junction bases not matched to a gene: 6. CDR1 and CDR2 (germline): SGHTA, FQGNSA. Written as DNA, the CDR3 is TGTGCCAGCAGCCCCCCCGGGACTAGCGGCACAGATACGCAGTATTTT. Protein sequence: CASSPPGTSGTDTQYF.

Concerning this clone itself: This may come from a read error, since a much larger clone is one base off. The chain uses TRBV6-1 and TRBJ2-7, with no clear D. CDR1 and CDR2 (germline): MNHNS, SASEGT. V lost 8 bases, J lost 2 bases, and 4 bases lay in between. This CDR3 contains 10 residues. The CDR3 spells CASATYEQYF. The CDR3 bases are TGTGCCAGCGCGACCTACGAGCAGTACTTC.

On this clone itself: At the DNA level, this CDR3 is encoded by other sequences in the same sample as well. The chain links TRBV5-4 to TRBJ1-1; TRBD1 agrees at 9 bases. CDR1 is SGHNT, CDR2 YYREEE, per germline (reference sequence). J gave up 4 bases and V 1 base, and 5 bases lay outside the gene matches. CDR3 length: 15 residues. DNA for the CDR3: TGTGCCAGCAGCTTGACAGGGGGCGGTGGCACTGAAGCTTTCTTT. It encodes CASSLTGGGGTEAFF.